The 17 T cell receptor beta chains below were found in one sample sequenced in a study of cytomegalovirus exposure and HLA in healthy donors (TCRdb year 2017). Library generation was performed with the immunoSEQ multiplex PCR assay. Not all clones reach the TCRdb copy of this immuneACCESS table, which keeps in-frame sequences only. Checked studies attribute under half of the gap to unresolved V genes and leave the rest unexplained. The sample yields about 74,000 clones; over 85% were counted once. The ten largest clones take up around 1.5% of the sample. Sequenced sample: PBMCs. The receptors originated from a man younger than 35 in good health and CMV-seropositive.

The rearrangement uses TRBV15 and TRBJ1-2; D is unclear. The CDR3 contains 14 residues. With 0 bases removed from V and 4 bases from J, the gap between germline ends came to 9 bases. The V gene's germline CDR1 is LNHNV and CDR2 YYDKDF (reference sequence). CDR3 DNA sequence: TGTGCCACCAGCAGAGATGAAGGAGGCTATGGCTACACCTTC. Translation: CATSRDEGGYGYTF.

This chain links TRBV9 with TRBJ2-1; the match to TRBD2 covers 14 bases. CDR1 and CDR2 (germline): SGDLS, YYNGEE. J was trimmed by 5 bases and V by 2 bases; bases with no gene match: 6. The CDR3 is 17 residues long. The CDR3 nucleotides read TGTGCCAGCAGCGTCCTTATGACTAGCGGGAGGGACAATGAGCAGTTCTTC. Its protein is CASSVLMTSGRDNEQFF.

This clone occurred once. The rearrangement uses TRBV5-1 and TRBJ2-2, with D unresolved. V was clipped by 4 bases and J by 1 base, with 2 bases between them. This CDR3 region has 12 residues. Germline assignment: CDR1 SGHRS and CDR2 YFSETQ. The CDR3 loop reads CASSLNTGELFF. The CDR3 coding sequence is TGCGCCAGCAGCCTGAACACCGGGGAGCTGTTTTTT.

This chain uses TRBV19 with TRBJ1-1; D ambiguous. Germline values: CDR1 LNHDA, CDR2 SQIVND (reference sequence). This CDR3 is built from 15 residues. Trimming took 1 base from V and 0 from J, leaving 9 bases between them. In DNA form, the CDR3 reads TGTGCCAGTAGTATAGGGGGAGTTATGAACACTGAAGCTTTCTTT. Its translation is CASSIGGVMNTEAFF.

V and J are TRBV7-9 and TRBJ2-1; D perhaps matches TRBD2 (7 bases). V was cut by 5 bases and J by 6 bases, with 20 bases left in between. Germline V gives CDR1 SEHNR, CDR2 FQNEAQ (reference sequence). There are 16 residues in the CDR3. CDR3 protein: CASSPLRGRAANEQFF. In nucleotides, the CDR3 is TGTGCCAGCAGCCCCCTTAGGGGGAGGGCCGCCAATGAGCAGTTCTTC.

The chain combines TRBV10-3 with TRBJ2-2; TRBD2 matches 10 bases. The CDR3 has 17 amino acids. Unmatched junction bases numbered 8, after V lost 6 bases and J lost 1 base. Germline-derived CDR1 and CDR2 are ENHRY and SYGVKD. CDR3 region: CAISQTSGELNTGELFF. The DNA of the CDR3 is TGTGCCATCAGCCAAACTAGCGGGGAACTGAACACCGGGGAGCTGTTTTTT.

This clone has just one count. CDR3 nucleotide sequence: TGCGCCAGCAGCGTCGGGCGGGGCGCCCCTGGGACCGGGGAGCTGTTTTTT. As protein: CASSVGRGAPGTGELFF. V and J are TRBV5-1 and TRBJ2-2, with a tentative D call TRBD2 (6 bases). The V gene's germline CDR1 is SGHRS and CDR2 YFSETQ. CDR3 length equals 17 residues. The V end lost 4 bases, the J end lost 5 bases, and 21 bases lay between the germline ends.

This chain links TRBV30 with TRBJ1-2, with 8 bases that match TRBD1. The CDR3 has 11 amino acids. CDR1 is GTSNPN, CDR2 SVGIG, per germline (reference sequence). V gave up 1 base and J gave up 8 bases; unmatched junction bases: 0. The CDR3 coding sequence is TGTGCCTGGAGTGCAGGGGGCGGCTACACCTTC. Translation gives CAWSAGGGYTF.

The CDR3: CASSPSLGASAGYTF. The CDR3 DNA reads as TGTGCCAGCAGCCCCTCGTTAGGGGCGAGCGCTGGCTACACCTTC. The chain links TRBV7-6 to TRBJ1-2, with D tentatively TRBD1 (5 bases). Trimming shortened V by 5 bases and J by 7 bases, and 20 bases separated the two germline ends. Looked up from germline, CDR1 is SGHVS and CDR2 is FNYEAQ. The CDR3 has 15 amino acids. Full variable domain (remainder filled in from reference TRBV7-6 and TRBJ1-2): GAGVSQSPRYKVTKRGQDVALRCDPISGHVSLYWYRQALGQGPEFLTYFNYEAQQDKSGLPNDRFSAERPEGSISTLTIQRTEQRDSAMYRCASSPSLGASAGYTFGSGTRLTVV.

V gene TRBV4-1 combines with J gene TRBJ2-3; 9 bases agree with TRBD2. The CDR3 runs 19 residues. Germline CDR1 and CDR2: MGHRA and YSYEKL. V gave up 2 bases and J gave up 0 bases; unmatched junction bases: 12. This chain's CDR3 is CASSQRHTPGLASTDTQYF. The CDR3 DNA reads as TGCGCCAGCAGCCAACGACATACACCGGGACTAGCTAGCACAGATACGCAGTATTTT.

This chain links TRBV5-1 with TRBJ2-2; 7 nucleotides line up with TRBD1. V gave up 1 base and J gave up 4 bases; unmatched junction bases: 7. The CDR3 is 16 residues long. Germline CDR1 and CDR2: SGHRS and YFSETQ. This CDR3 is CASSLSQGWTTGELFF. CDR3 in DNA: TGCGCCAGCAGCTTGTCACAGGGGTGGACCACCGGGGAGCTGTTTTTT.

The gene calls are TRBV5-4 and TRBJ2-3; 8 bases map to TRBD1. The CDR3 has 18 residues. Germline V lookup: CDR1 SGHNT, CDR2 YYREEE (reference sequence). The trim removed 0 bases at V and 4 bases at J, leaving 13 bases unmatched. CDR3 loop: CASSLGGQGDLNADTQYF. CDR3 DNA sequence: TGTGCCAGCAGCTTGGGAGGACAGGGAGATTTAAACGCAGATACGCAGTATTTT.

J is TRBJ1-1 and V is TRBV7-3; unclear D gene. CDR3 length equals 16 residues. Germline V CDR1 and CDR2: SGHTA, FQGTGA. The V gene lost 2 bases and the J gene lost 0 bases, with 13 bases spanning the gap. CDR3 bases: TGTGCCAGCAGCTTATCGGGGAAAGTGATGAACACTGAAGCTTTCTTT. It encodes CASSLSGKVMNTEAFF.

The genes are TRBV7-9 and TRBJ2-2; no definite D call. With 5 bases removed from V and 0 bases from J, the gap between germline ends came to 13 bases. The CDR3 covers 16 residues. In germline, CDR1 is SEHNR, CDR2 FQNEAQ (reference sequence). The CDR3 sequence is CASSPMTASNTGELFF. The CDR3 DNA reads as TGTGCCAGCAGCCCTATGACTGCGTCGAACACCGGGGAGCTGTTTTTT.

The chain uses TRBV5-1 and TRBJ2-1; 7 bases agree with TRBD2. Trimming removed 0 bases from V and 3 bases from J; junction bases left unmatched: 6. The length of the CDR3 is 16 residues. Germline-derived CDR1 and CDR2 are SGHRS and YFSETQ. CDR3 DNA: TGCGCCAGCAGCTTGGTGGAGGGGAGGGGCTACAATGAGCAGTTCTTC. Encoded protein: CASSLVEGRGYNEQFF.

The rearrangement joins TRBV5-6 to TRBJ2-7; TRBD2 is a possible D gene (5 bases). Trimming left V 3 bases short and J 7 bases short, with 11 bases between. CDR3 length: 12 residues. Germline-derived CDR1 and CDR2 are SGHDT and YYEEEE. CDR3 bases: TGTGCCAGCAGCTCCACCCGGGGAGAGCAGTACTTC. This codes for CASSSTRGEQYF.

The chain is built from TRBV30 and TRBJ2-7, with a weak D call TRBD2 (5 bases). Trimming cost V 2 bases and J 0 bases, with 11 bases left between them. Germline V gene sequence: CDR1 GTSNPN, CDR2 SVGIG (reference sequence). The CDR3 covers 14 residues. The CDR3 loop reads CAWSLGLRSYEQYF. CDR3 DNA: TGTGCCTGGAGTTTAGGACTTCGCTCCTACGAGCAGTACTTC.